This T cell receptor beta chain stems from a study of cytomegalovirus exposure and HLA in healthy donors (TCRdb year 2017). Looking at the study overall: According to an earlier analysis of 550 to 700 of the donors, some 180 million T cells yielded 100 million or so unique TCR beta sequences and approximately 300 Gb of sequence data. On average, 235,054 unique TCR beta nucleotide sequences were sequenced per donor among several hundred genotyped donors of the cohort, with about 19% of those sequences being non-productive. Typing coverage varied by locus: roughly 629-630 donors for A, B, C, DRB1 and DQB1; around 560 for DQA1; over 600 for DPA1; roughly 450 for DPB1. The genetic ancestry cluster associated with self-reported Caucasian donors included about 81% of the roughly 380 genotyped donors. Rather than drawing on any new phenotypic data, the later analysis identified candidate immune exposures from TCR beta sequences and the way those sequences occurred across donors. The study was designed to test whether signatures of past pathogen exposure could be identified by cataloging public T cell receptors. A later analysis re-examined previously published TCR beta repertoires from around 670 donors and added high-resolution HLA genotyping to investigate patterns of TCR occurrence. To predict cytomegalovirus infection status, the study combined high-throughput TCR immunosequencing, statistical association of individual TCRs with disease status, and machine learning. An earlier analysis of around 580 of the donors used high-throughput TCR beta sequencing to judge whether each TCR beta V gene segment behaved as functional or pseudogenic. Class I and class II HLA loci were covered by the typing at four-digit resolution. Donor age, sex, ethnicity and CMV serostatus were collected together with the repertoire data. Along with the roughly 700-subject first cohort, a separate validation cohort of more than 90 different subjects was used. Genome-wide SNP genotypes for about three fifths of the 666 donors were used in a later genetic analysis, which treated that subset as a discovery cohort. Because of strong linkage in the cohort, five DR-DQ haplotypes were treated as single units for association and clustering. About 280 gigabases of sequencing data and around 88 million unique TCR sequences made up an early release that covered 500 to 650 HLA-typed donors. The study used immunosequencing to profile the T cell repertoires of approximately 650 subjects and linked those repertoires to cytomegalovirus serostatus. All discovery cohort repertoires had been generated on a single sequencing platform.

Library generation was performed with the immunoSEQ multiplex PCR assay. For the multiplex PCR, a mixture combining 60 forward primers for TCR Vbeta segments and 13 reverse primers for TCR Jbeta segments was used. Amplification of the CDR3 region of rearranged TCR beta genes was performed with a multiplex PCR assay on genomic DNA. Amplified TCR beta libraries were sequenced as 87-base-pair reads on the Illumina HiSeq System. For the original study's pipeline: Across the 500 to 850 repertoires, a later analysis counted around 80 million unique TCR beta chains, 9.5 million to 13 million of which were shared by at least two donors. Raw reads were error-corrected and collapsed into unique sequences by a nearest-neighbor algorithm in which closely related sequences were merged to remove PCR and sequencing errors. CDR3 sequences were aligned to IMGT reference sequences to assign V, D and J gene segments. Each retained sequence needed at least a six-nucleotide match to both a V gene segment and a J gene segment. A rearrangement counted as productive if the CDR3 had no stop codons and remained in frame with V and J, and every other rearrangement counted as non-productive. CDR3 was defined by IMGT convention, running from the second conserved V-encoded cysteine to the conserved J-encoded phenylalanine. The earlier analysis of 500 to 750 of the donors excluded any sequence lacking an unambiguous match to a single V gene segment. In an earlier analysis of 587 of the donors, a V segment was called functional when productive rearrangements were above 56.7%, and segregating when the standard deviation between donors exceeded 5%. A statistical classification framework was developed to diagnose cytomegalovirus status using the catalog of TCR beta chain sequences. A later analysis assigned V and J genes by comparing TCR nucleotide sequences with IMGT/GENE-DB human TR gene sequences. A later analysis assigned CDR3 sequences and most-parsimonious VDJ recombination scenarios with the TCRdist pipeline. In a later analysis, each TCR beta chain was defined by its CDR3 amino acid sequence together with its V-gene family, and reads lacking a unique V-gene family were excluded. In a later analysis, 450 to 600 highly shared, low-generation-probability nucleotide sequences were removed to address suspected cross-contamination and a sequencing artifact. In a later analysis, a clonal expansion index for each public chain was calculated from normalized within-repertoire ranks of inferred template counts. A later analysis computed generation probabilities with a VDJ recombination model fitted to out-of-frame rearrangements, and checked the results against IGoR. In a later analysis, TCR-TCR, TCR-HLA and TCR-CMV co-occurrence was scored with hypergeometric tests, and a repertoire-size bias correction was applied to TCR pairs. To estimate false discovery rates, a later analysis permuted the HLA or CMV assignments 20 times. In a later analysis, co-occurring TCRs were grouped using DBSCAN, and TCRdist sequence similarity was added for clustering within HLA-allele-positive subsets. Repertoires with fewer than 30,000 or more than 120,000 public chains were left out of co-occurrence clustering, as were four to six repertoires with anomalous nucleotide sharing. Held by TCRdb, this immuneACCESS table contains in-frame sequences only and omits some clones. Under half of the omission traces to an unresolved V gene where checked; the cause of the rest is unknown. D and trimming come from the DNA, and the V and J calls and clone size come from that table. Across this sample there are roughly 86,000 clones, with roughly 80% seen only once. The ten biggest clones cover under 8% of the sample.

The cohort comprised approximately 700 healthy bone marrow donors. At the time of sampling, all cohort members were nominally healthy, though unrecorded immune exposures were likely present. The donor was CMV seropositive and was included in the group of 250 to 350 seropositive cohort members. A peripheral blood sample was collected from each donor, and TCR beta sequencing was performed on peripheral blood mononuclear cells. Genomic DNA was extracted from the blood cell samples with the Qiagen DNeasy Blood Extraction Kit. Findings and caveats that apply to the study as a whole: A later genetic analysis reported fewer N-insertions in productive TCRs among donors in an Asian-associated ancestry cluster than the approximately 670-donor mean. A cluster of highly shared sequence variants was judged likely to be a technical artifact of the sequencing pipeline. While some public TCRs were present in many individuals, most TCR sequences turned up only very rarely across donors. The 87-base-pair reads could not distinguish some IMGT-functional V segments, including TRBV6-2 and TRBV6-3, so those segments were excluded. Specific HLA alleles were associated with over 15,000 TCR beta sequences at a false discovery rate of 0.05 in a later analysis. When HLA alleles, especially DR and DQ, strongly co-occurred, attributing TCR associations to individual alleles was difficult. A total of some 180 TCR beta chains were listed by the study as associated with cytomegalovirus. Correlated functional status among segregating V segments might be attributable to linkage disequilibrium, but an unknown experimental factor could not be ruled out. In a later analysis, several top co-occurrence clusters were reported to appear linked to parvovirus B19, influenza, CMV and Epstein-Barr virus. A later genetic analysis associated a missense DCLRE1C variant with V-gene and J-gene trimming of TCR beta chains, and an independent cohort replicated the association. The classifier was reported to diagnose cytomegalovirus status with high specificity and sensitivity in both the original cohort and the validation cohort. For the cohort, immune exposure information was limited to CMV serostatus. In vitro tests confirmed that a few of the cytomegalovirus-associated TCR beta chains recognize cytomegalovirus antigens. The authors suggested that the approach could potentially be extended to other disease states and immunological phenotypes. In a later analysis, most CMV-associated TCR beta chains were found to appear HLA-restricted, with HLA associations seemingly driven largely by CMV exposure. A later analysis found that HLA-associated TCR beta chains were more clonally expanded and had lower generation probabilities than equally common non-associated chains. The earlier analysis of 587 of the donors excluded 15 to 20 rarely observed V segments, including chromosome 9 orphons, because counts were too low. The presence/absence analyses assumed that sequencing depth was roughly uniform across donors, and that assumption may not be true. Because some donors lacked HLA typing at each locus, the association tests relied only on the typed subset. In this cohort, only TCR beta chains were sequenced, and detectable features were limited by the absence of alpha or paired-chain data. According to a later analysis, TCR association rates differed among HLA loci, with DRB1 alleles showing the most associated TCRs and HLA-C alleles showing the fewest. An earlier analysis of some 590 of the donors showed that most TCR beta V segments appeared in productive rearrangements either about 87% or about 30% of the time, which broadly matched IMGT annotations. A further reported finding was that TCR beta sequences accurately predicted the HLA-A and HLA-B alleles for most subjects in the first cohort.

The CDR3 runs 15 residues from the cysteine to the phenylalanine. Left in the record is the CDR3 DNA by itself, 45 bases read in frame from the first base. The CDR1 and CDR2 encoded by the germline V gene are SGHAT and FQNNGV. Compared with germline, V lacks 4 bases and J lacks 2 bases; bases without a gene match: 3. Concerning this clone: This clone's antigen is unknown. Base qualities are not recorded, but no much larger clone differs from it by a single base.

The receptor was isolated from a man aged 50 to 60 in good health and CMV-seropositive. The V gene is TRBV11-2 and the J gene is TRBJ2-1; 9 bases in the junction line up with TRBD2. The sample consisted of PBMCs. The nucleotides read TGTGCCAGCAGCTCTAGCGGGGCCCCCTACAATGAGCAGTTCTTC. The translation is CASSSSGAPYNEQFF.